The 19 T cell receptor beta chains given below trace back to one sample, sequenced in a study of shared clonotypes between healthy human individuals. Sequencing used immunoSEQ multiplex PCR; TCRdb keeps in-frame clones, though not all of them. The data contain about 590,000 clones, nearly 97% of them singletons. Naive CD8 cells lacked CD45RO, underwent positive selection for CCR7 and left out terminally differentiated effector memory CD45RA+ cells. The source material was naive CD8+ T cells sorted from blood. The source is a woman in her twenties or thirties in good health.

The V call is TRBV12-5, the J call TRBJ2-3; D may be TRBD1 (6 bases). This CDR3 has 16 amino acids. V dropped 1 base and J dropped 0 bases, with 11 bases sitting between them. Per the germline V gene, CDR1 is LGHNT and CDR2 is FRNRAP. CDR3 DNA: TGTGCTAGTGGTTTGGGGACAGCCTCTAGCACAGATACGCAGTATTTT. Amino acids: CASGLGTASSTDTQYF.

The chain links TRBV28 to TRBJ2-5; no clear D. Germline assignment: CDR1 MDHEN and CDR2 SYDVKM. The CDR3 consists of 15 residues. V shed 0 bases and J shed 3 bases, with 11 bases lying between them. The CDR3 bases are TGTGCCAGCAGTTTATGGGGCCTTGGTGAAGAGACCCAGTACTTC. This gives the protein CASSLWGLGEETQYF.

The CDR3 DNA reads TGCGCCAGCAGTGAGTCTCCGGGAGGGACCACCGGGGAGCTGTTTTTT. It yields the protein CASSESPGGTTGELFF. The chain is built from TRBV10-1 and TRBJ2-2; 8 bases fit TRBD2. J lost 4 bases, V lost 0 bases, and 4 bases had no gene match. The V gene's germline CDR1 is WNHNN and CDR2 SYGVQD (reference sequence). The CDR3 covers 16 residues.

The V and J genes are TRBV9 and TRBJ2-1, with D perhaps TRBD1 or TRBD2 (5 bases each). The CDR3 extends over 13 amino acids. In germline, CDR1 is SGDLS, CDR2 YYNGEE. The V end was cut by 0 bases, the J end by 6 bases, with 7 bases between. The CDR3 DNA sequence: TGTGCCAGCAGCGTAGTCGGGGCCAATGAGCAGTTCTTC. Amino acids: CASSVVGANEQFF. Based on the CDR3 plus reference TRBV9 and TRBJ2-1, the full variable domain is DSGVTQTPKHLITATGQRVTLRCSPRSGDLSVYWYQQSLDQGLQFLIQYYNGEERAKGNILERFSAQQFPDLHSELNLSSLELGDSALYFCASSVVGANEQFFGPGTRLTVL.

This chain uses TRBV21-1 with TRBJ2-1; no DNA check was done on the table's D call, TRBD1. TRBV21-1 is a pseudogene. The CDR3 is 11 amino acids. The CDR3 region is CASSKAPEQFF. In DNA, the CDR3 is TGTGCCAGCAGCAAGGCCCCTGAGCAGTTCTTC.

This clone was seen only once. This rearrangement joins TRBV5-6 to TRBJ2-3; TRBD2 might be the D (6 bases). Germline values: CDR1 SGHDT, CDR2 YYEEEE. The CDR3 sequence is 16 residues long. The V end lost 4 bases, the J end lost 1 base, and 16 bases lay between the germline ends. CDR3 sequence reads: CASSPVGGTGTDTQYF. CDR3 in DNA: TGTGCCAGCAGCCCCGTAGGCGGGACTGGCACAGATACGCAGTATTTT.

The V and J genes are TRBV5-6 and TRBJ2-2; perhaps TRBD2 as D (5 bases). V lost 2 bases, J lost 4 bases, and 12 bases lay in between. The CDR3 is made up of 15 amino acids. The germline gives CDR1 SGHDT, CDR2 YYEEEE. CDR3 region: CASSFEGVGTGELFF. DNA for the CDR3: TGTGCCAGCAGCTTTGAGGGAGTCGGCACCGGGGAGCTGTTTTTT. Based on the CDR3 plus reference TRBV5-6 and TRBJ2-2, the full variable domain is DAGVTQSPTHLIKTRGQQVTLRCSPKSGHDTVSWYQQALGQGPQFIFQYYEEEERQRGNFPDRFSGHQFPNYSSELNVNALLLGDSALYLCASSFEGVGTGELFFGEGSRLTVL.

The CDR3 spells CASSLADRGYNEQFF. The CDR3 nucleotides read TGTGCCAGCAGCTTAGCGGATAGGGGCTACAATGAGCAGTTCTTC. This chain joins TRBV7-9 and TRBJ2-1, with a tentative D call TRBD1 (5 bases). Germline V gene sequence: CDR1 SEHNR, CDR2 FQNEAQ (reference sequence). The CDR3 consists of 15 residues. V lost 0 bases, J lost 3 bases, and 9 bases lay in between.

This clone was seen once. This sequence joins TRBV15 and TRBJ2-7, with a weak D call TRBD2 (5 bases). V dropped 1 base and J dropped 5 bases, with 12 bases sitting between them. Germline V gene data show CDR1 as LNHNV and CDR2 as YYDKDF (reference sequence). The CDR3 length is 14 residues. The CDR3 coding sequence is TGTGCCACCAGCAGAGTACCGCCCGGGGACGAGCAGTACTTC. This sequence encodes CATSRVPPGDEQYF.

J is TRBJ2-7 and V is TRBV6-1; D not resolved. V was trimmed by 6 bases and J by 6 bases, leaving 18 bases between them. CDR1 MNHNS and CDR2 SASEGT come from the germline V gene. The CDR3 contains 14 residues. CDR3 residues: CASRIVVTSSEQYF. In DNA, the CDR3 is TGTGCCAGCAGGATAGTTGTTACTTCATCCGAGCAGTACTTC.

In DNA, the CDR3 is TGTGCCAGCAGTTTACTAGTAGCGGGAGGCTCATATACGCAGTATTTT. As protein: CASSLLVAGGSYTQYF. This chain joins TRBV27 and TRBJ2-3; 10 bases map to TRBD2. The V and J ends lost 2 bases and 7 bases, in that order; junction bases with no gene match: 9. The CDR3 consists of 16 residues. CDR1 is MNHEY, CDR2 SMNVEV, per germline (reference sequence).

The chain couples TRBV2 to TRBJ2-3; 9 nucleotides align to TRBD1. CDR1 SNHLY and CDR2 FYNNEI come from the germline V gene. V lost 10 bases to trimming and J lost 3 bases; unmatched junction nucleotides: 5. The CDR3 has 13 residues. CDR3 loop: CATTGGVTDTQYF. Written as DNA, the CDR3 is TGTGCCACAACAGGGGGCGTGACAGATACGCAGTATTTT. The whole variable domain, remainder taken from reference TRBV2 and TRBJ2-3, is EPEVTQTPSHQVTQMGQEVILRCVPISNHLYFYWYRQILGQKVEFLVSFYNNEISEKSEIFDDQFSVERPDGSNFTLKIRSTKLEDSAMYFCATTGGVTDTQYFGPGTRLTVL.

This chain links TRBV7-8 with TRBJ2-1, with TRBD2 matching 11 bases. The junction had 2 bases not matched to a gene; V was cut back by 5 bases and J by 2 bases. Germline assignment: CDR1 SGHVS and CDR2 FQNEAQ. The CDR3 is 15 amino acids. CDR3 in amino acids: CASSTGLAAYNEQFF. In DNA, the CDR3 is TGTGCCAGCAGCACGGGACTAGCGGCCTACAATGAGCAGTTCTTC.

This clone appeared once. The J gene is TRBJ1-1, the V gene TRBV7-2; 8 bases map to TRBD1. Germline V lookup: CDR1 SGHTA, CDR2 FQGNSA. Trimming took 5 bases from V and 5 from J; bases not matched to a gene: 7. The CDR3 extends over 14 amino acids. CDR3 region: CASSTRGRSTEAFF. CDR3 nucleotide sequence: TGTGCCAGCAGCACCAGGGGGCGGAGTACTGAAGCTTTCTTT.

For the CDR3, the DNA is TGTGCCATCAGTGGGGCGGGGGACAGGAACTACGAGCAGTACTTC. This gives the protein CAISGAGDRNYEQYF. The chain joins TRBV10-3 to TRBJ2-7; D might be TRBD1 (8 bases). The CDR3 is made up of 15 amino acids. The V gene lost 4 bases and the J gene lost 3 bases, with 16 bases spanning the gap. Germline CDR1 is ENHRY and CDR2 is SYGVKD.

This chain uses TRBV7-9 with TRBJ2-7; 11 nucleotides align to TRBD2. The CDR3 is 18 amino acids. Germline V lookup: CDR1 SEHNR, CDR2 FQNEAQ (reference sequence). The junction had 17 bases not matched to a gene; V was cut back by 5 bases and J by 5 bases. The CDR3 nucleotides read TGTGCCAGCAGCCCCCCCGTTCGGCTAGCGGGAGGCTACCACGAGCAGTACTTC. Its translation is CASSPPVRLAGGYHEQYF.

This chain connects TRBV28 to TRBJ2-7, with 10 bases identical to TRBD2. From germline, CDR1 is MDHEN and CDR2 SYDVKM. The CDR3 loop spans 15 amino acids. Unmatched junction bases numbered 5, after V lost 3 bases and J lost 3 bases. Here the CDR3 DNA reads TGTGCCAGCAGTTTTACTAGCGGGACTCACTACGAGCAGTACTTC. As protein: CASSFTSGTHYEQYF. The full variable domain, completed using reference TRBV28 and TRBJ2-7, is DVKVTQSSRYLVKRTGEKVFLECVQDMDHENMFWYRQDPGLGLRLIYFSYDVKMKEKGDIPEGYSVSREKKERFSLILESASTNQTSMYLCASSFTSGTHYEQYFGPGTRLTVT.

DNA for the CDR3: TGTGCCAGCAGCGTCCATGGGGTGGGCCTTATAGATACGCAGTATTTT. Its translation: CASSVHGVGLIDTQYF. The chain joins TRBV11-2 to TRBJ2-3, with unresolved D. This CDR3 spans 16 amino acids. Germline CDR1 reads SGHAT; CDR2 reads FQNNGV. Trimming took 5 bases from V and 5 from J, leaving 20 bases between them.

In this sample, this clone turned up once. In nucleotides, the CDR3 is TGCGCCAGCAGCCAAAGGGAACCCCTGACAGCTTGGGAAAACATTCAGTACTTC. As protein: CASSQREPLTAWENIQYF. The chain combines TRBV4-1 with TRBJ2-4, with D perhaps TRBD1 (5 bases). CDR1 and CDR2 from the germline V gene are MGHRA and YSYEKL. Trimming shortened V by 2 bases and J by 5 bases, and 22 bases separated the two germline ends. The CDR3 is made up of 18 amino acids.